These T cell receptor beta chains were read from a single sample in a study of blood T cell repertoires in COVID-19. TCRdb keeps only in-frame clones here, not all; method: immunoSEQ multiplex PCR. The data hold about 200,000 clones, with around 88% observed a single time. The sample consisted of peripheral blood. Receptors were obtained from a man between 18 and 29 years old with active or convalescent COVID-19. The CDR3 runs from the conserved cysteine through the conserved F or W. A D gene is named only where the DNA matches it firmly. Rows give clone size only sometimes, using once, few, many, or a class for an expanded clone.

TRBD1 TRBJ2-3 . TRBV11-2 CASSLGQGNTDTQYF TGTGCCAGCAGCTTAGGACAGGGTAACACAGATACGCAGTATTTT
TRBD1 TRBJ2-7 . TRBV7-9 CASSPHGQGAYEQYF TGTGCCAGCAGCCCTCACGGACAGGGAGCCTACGAGCAGTACTTC
. TRBJ1-4 . TRBV7-9 CASSLSRGGEDEKLFF TGTGCCAGCAGCCTCTCCCGGGGGGGAGAGGATGAAAAACTGTTTTTT
. TRBJ1-4 . TRBV19 CASTESTLEKLFF TGTGCCAGTACCGAATCTACCCTTGAAAAACTGTTTTTT
. TRBJ1-1 . TRBV10-3 CAISVQGWAFF TGTGCCATCAGTGTTCAGGGTTGGGCTTTCTTT
TRBD1 TRBJ1-2 . TRBV7-8 CASSPWDSRPSPSYGYTF TGTGCCAGCAGCCCTTGGGACAGTCGGCCTTCCCCTTCATATGGCTACACCTTC
TRBD1 TRBJ1-1 . TRBV5-1 CASSRTDRAEAFF TGCGCCAGCAGCAGGACGGACAGGGCTGAAGCTTTCTTT
. TRBJ1-1 . TRBV5-1 CASSLNAWGAEAFF TGCGCCAGCAGCTTGAATGCGTGGGGAGCTGAAGCTTTCTTT
. TRBJ1-2 . TRBV7-2 CASSLSRAGRNGYTF TGTGCCAGCAGCTTAAGTCGGGCAGGGCGGAATGGCTACACCTTC
TRBD2 TRBJ2-7 once TRBV12-3/TRBV12-4 CASRLAGANEQYF TGTGCCAGCAGACTAGCGGGCGCGAACGAGCAGTACTTC
. TRBJ2-7 . TRBV19 CASSMGPIGSGEQYF TGTGCCAGTAGTATGGGACCGATCGGGAGCGGCGAGCAGTACTTC
TRBD1 TRBJ1-5 . TRBV6-6 CASSQGAGNQPQHF TGTGCCAGCAGCCAGGGGGCAGGCAATCAGCCCCAGCATTTT
TRBD1 TRBJ1-5 . TRBV5-8 CASSSIPGQGTQPQHF TGTGCCAGCAGCTCAATCCCGGGACAGGGGACCCAGCCCCAGCATTTT
. TRBJ2-3 . TRBV25-1 CASSESRASDTQYF TGTGCCAGCAGTGAGTCGCGGGCCTCGGATACGCAGTATTTT
. TRBJ1-5 . TRBV27 CASSLAGKGPQHF TGTGCCAGCAGTTTGGCGGGGAAGGGGCCCCAGCATTTT
TRBD1 TRBJ1-1 . TRBV7-9 CASSLDRVPEAFF TGTGCCAGCAGCCTGGACAGGGTACCTGAAGCTTTCTTT